This T cell receptor beta chain was retrieved from a study of monozygotic twins with inflammatory bowel disease. Reprocessing the 5' RACE reads, TCRdb reports a single entry for every CDR3 protein and omits DNA. This table holds 150,000 to 200,000 distinct CDR3 sequences. Germline-derived CDR1 and CDR2 are LGHDT and YNNKEL (reference sequence). This CDR3 region has 19 residues. Sequenced sample: blood. The sequence came from a human donor with ulcerative colitis or Crohn's disease, or a healthy co-twin of an affected twin (not recorded which). This chain uses TRBV3-1 with TRBJ2-1; checking the TCRdb D call of TRBD2 is not possible without DNA. Here the CDR3 reads CASSQGLPISGSPLDEQFF.